The 13 T cell receptor beta chains in this list originate from one sample, sequenced in a study of beta chain features in type 1 diabetes. Study-level results: Type 1 diabetes patients had moderately but significantly shorter TCRB CDR3s in all four CD4+ subsets.

For these receptors, no antigen is known. Every bit of the isolated RNA underwent reverse transcription, so sequencing read expressed TCRB transcripts. The data were produced by immunoSEQ multiplex PCR, yet TCRdb's version contains in-frame clones alone and is incomplete. The sample includes 300,000 to 400,000 clones, approximately 13% of them seen just once. Sample: naive CD4+ T cells from blood. The source is a woman between 18 and 30 years old with type 1 diabetes.

This clone was observed a handful of times. The chain links TRBV28 to TRBJ1-5; the D gene is possibly TRBD1 (6 bases). The V end was cut by 5 bases, the J end by 5 bases, with 13 bases between. The CDR3 consists of 14 residues. Germline CDR1 MDHEN, CDR2 SYDVKM. CDR3 protein: CASSHGAGDQPQHF. CDR3 coding DNA: TGTGCCAGCAGTCACGGGGCAGGGGATCAGCCCCAGCATTTT. The full variable domain, rest sourced from reference TRBV28 and TRBJ1-5, is DVKVTQSSRYLVKRTGEKVFLECVQDMDHENMFWYRQDPGLGLRLIYFSYDVKMKEKGDIPEGYSVSREKKERFSLILESASTNQTSMYLCASSHGAGDQPQHFGDGTRLSIL.

This clone occurred a few times. The chain combines TRBV7-2 with TRBJ1-2, with D unclear. V was pared by 5 bases and J by 0 bases, with 19 bases between. The CDR3 contains 17 residues. The germline CDR1 and CDR2 sequences are SGHTA and FQGNSA. The CDR3 DNA follows: TGTGCCAGCAGCGAAAGAATAGGCGGTAGTTCTAACTATGGCTACACCTTC. Residues: CASSERIGGSSNYGYTF.

This clone was detected only a few times. The chain combines TRBV10-3 with TRBJ1-5, with TRBD1 as a possible D gene (5 bases). This CDR3 is built from 13 residues. Germline V gene sequence: CDR1 ENHRY, CDR2 SYGVKD. Trimming stripped 4 bases from V and 5 bases from J, with 9 bases between. The DNA for the CDR3 is TGTGCCATCAGTGTCGGGGGACATCAGCCCCAGCATTTT. This gives the protein CAISVGGHQPQHF.

The chain uses TRBV30 and TRBJ2-2; weak D call: TRBD1 (6 bases). Trimming stripped 2 bases from V and 8 bases from J, with 12 bases between. The CDR3 is made up of 13 amino acids. Looked up from germline, CDR1 is GTSNPN and CDR2 is SVGIG (reference sequence). For the CDR3, the DNA is TGTGCCTGGAGTTGGACAGTCCGGGGGGAGCTGTTTTTT. This encodes CAWSWTVRGELFF.

The chain combines TRBV27 with TRBJ2-3, with 10 bases that match TRBD2. The CDR3 extends over 16 amino acids. V lost 6 bases to trimming and J lost 4 bases; unmatched junction nucleotides: 10. Germline assignment: CDR1 MNHEY and CDR2 SMNVEV (reference sequence). The CDR3 DNA sequence: TGTGCCAGCAGGGACCGAGCGGGAGGGTACCCAGATACGCAGTATTTT. Amino acid sequence: CASRDRAGGYPDTQYF.

The chain has TRBV2 and TRBJ1-2; D perhaps matches TRBD1 (6 bases). Looked up from germline, CDR1 is SNHLY and CDR2 is FYNNEI. The CDR3 consists of 14 residues. The V end lost 3 bases, the J end lost 3 bases, and 11 bases lay between the germline ends. CDR3 coding DNA: TGTGCCAGCAGTGATCAACAGGGTGACTATGGCTACACCTTC. Its protein is CASSDQQGDYGYTF. The whole variable domain, filled in from reference TRBV2 and TRBJ1-2, reads EPEVTQTPSHQVTQMGQEVILRCVPISNHLYFYWYRQILGQKVEFLVSFYNNEISEKSEIFDDQFSVERPDGSNFTLKIRSTKLEDSAMYFCASSDQQGDYGYTFGSGTRLTVV.

The chain combines TRBV30 with TRBJ2-7; D perhaps matches TRBD1 (5 bases). The CDR3 spans 12 residues. The V gene lost 1 base and the J gene lost 9 bases, with 13 bases spanning the gap. Looked up from germline, CDR1 is GTSNPN and CDR2 is SVGIG (reference sequence). The CDR3 spells CAWSGDSSVQYF. The CDR3 bases are TGTGCCTGGAGTGGCGACAGTTCGGTGCAGTACTTC.

This chain joins TRBV7-3 and TRBJ1-2; D might be TRBD1 (5 bases). CDR1 SGHTA and CDR2 FQGTGA come from the germline V gene. CDR3 size: 14 residues. V was shortened by 4 bases and J by 7 bases, with 16 bases between the two germline ends. Written as DNA, the CDR3 is TGTGCCAGCAGCTCATCGTCAGGGAACGGTGGCTACACCTTC. It translates to CASSSSSGNGGYTF.

The chain carries TRBV5-4 and TRBJ2-1; 7 bases are shared with TRBD1. Germline V gene sequence: CDR1 SGHNT, CDR2 YYREEE (reference sequence). This CDR3 contains 14 residues. V lost 2 bases to trimming and J lost 7 bases; unmatched junction nucleotides: 6. The CDR3 region has the DNA TGTGCCAGCAGCTTCCCGGACAGGAATAATGAGCAGTTCTTC. Its protein is CASSFPDRNNEQFF.

This clone was observed a handful of times. CDR3 nucleotide sequence: TGTGCCAGCAGCCAACCGGGACACGACACAGATACGCAGTATTTT. It specifies CASSQPGHDTDTQYF. The chain links TRBV7-3 to TRBJ2-3; the D gene is possibly TRBD1 (6 bases). Trimming cost V 5 bases and J 2 bases, with 14 bases left between them. This CDR3 is built from 15 residues. Germline V gives CDR1 SGHTA, CDR2 FQGTGA.

This clone was recorded a few times. The chain uses TRBV19 and TRBJ2-7; 13 bases line up with TRBD2. The V segment lost 5 bases and the J segment 2 bases; nucleotides outside the gene matches: 3. The germline CDR1 and CDR2 sequences are LNHDA and SQIVND (reference sequence). The CDR3 has 15 residues. CDR3: CASSPGTSGTYEQYF. CDR3 nucleotide sequence: TGTGCCAGTAGTCCGGGGACTAGCGGGACCTACGAGCAGTACTTC.

This clone was seen a few times. V and J are TRBV6-6 and TRBJ1-4; tentatively, D is TRBD1 (5 bases). The CDR3 consists of 14 residues. The V end lost 5 bases, the J end lost 10 bases, and 17 bases lay between the germline ends. Germline loops: CDR1 MNHNY, CDR2 SVGAGI (reference sequence). Here the CDR3 DNA reads TGTGCCAGCAGTCCACCAGGAGGGGATGGAAAACTGTTTTTT. Translation: CASSPPGGDGKLFF.

The rearrangement links TRBV11-1 to TRBJ2-1; 8 bases map to TRBD2. Trimming at V came to 4 bases and at J to 6 bases, leaving 8 bases not matched to a gene. Germline values: CDR1 SGHAT, CDR2 FQDESV (reference sequence). The CDR3 covers 15 residues. The CDR3 nucleotides read TGTGCCAGCAGCTGGCAAGCGGGAGTAGGCAATGAGCAGTTCTTC. Translating gives CASSWQAGVGNEQFF.